Here is one T cell receptor (beta chain) with its context. The antigen it recognizes is unknown. Per-nucleotide qualities are absent, and no much larger clonotype sits a single base away. The sample originates from a study of Siglec-9 on CD8 T cells in melanoma (dated by TCRdb to between 2017 and 2020). Regarding the complete study: The study investigated Siglec-9 expression on CD8+ T cells and the role of Siglec-9 in regulating T cells in the melanoma tumor microenvironment. Overall results and qualifications from the work: According to the reported findings, Siglec-9 marked and regulated a subset of effector memory CD8+ T cells that seemed to build up inside melanoma tumors.

The V and J ends are trimmed by 1 base and 5 bases, leaving 5 bases between them. The CDR3 runs 13 residues from the cysteine to the phenylalanine. The only DNA kept is the CDR3, 39 bases in frame from the first base. CDR1 SGHVS and CDR2 FQNEAQ were looked up in the germline V gene. The library was built by means of the immunoSEQ multiplex PCR assay. Not all clones reach the TCRdb copy of this immuneACCESS table, which keeps in-frame sequences only. Checked studies attribute under half of the gap to unresolved V genes and leave the rest unexplained. In all, the sample holds 25,000 to 35,000 clones, and about 80% of those were seen once. Under 6.5% of the sample comes from the top ten.

The rearranged segments are TRBV7-8 and TRBJ1-4, with no confident D gene call. Material: Siglec-9- CD8+ T cells sorted from blood. The cell subset or site label, read with the paper, signifies: CD8 T cells lacking Siglec-9. The TCR was taken from a human donor in good health. The CDR3 reads as follows: CASSLGGNEKLFF. The nucleotide sequence reads as follows: TGTGCCAGCAGCTTAGGAGGGAATGAAAAACTGTTTTTT.